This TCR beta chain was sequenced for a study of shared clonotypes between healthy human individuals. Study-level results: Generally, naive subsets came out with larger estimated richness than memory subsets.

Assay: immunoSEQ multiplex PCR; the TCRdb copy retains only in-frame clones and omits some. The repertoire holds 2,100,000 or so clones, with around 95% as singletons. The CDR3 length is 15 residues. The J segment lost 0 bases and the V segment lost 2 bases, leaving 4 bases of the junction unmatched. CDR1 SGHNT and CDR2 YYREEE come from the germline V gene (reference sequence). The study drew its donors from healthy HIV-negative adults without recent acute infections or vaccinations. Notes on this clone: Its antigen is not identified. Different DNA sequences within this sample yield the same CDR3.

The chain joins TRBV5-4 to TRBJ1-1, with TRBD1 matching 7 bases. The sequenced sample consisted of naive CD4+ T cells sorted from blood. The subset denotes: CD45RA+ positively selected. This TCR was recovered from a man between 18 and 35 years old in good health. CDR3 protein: CASSLPGGLNTEAFF. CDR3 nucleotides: TGTGCCAGCAGCTTACCAGGGGGTCTGAACACTGAAGCTTTCTTT. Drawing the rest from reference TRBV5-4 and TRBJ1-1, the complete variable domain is ETGVTQSPTHLIKTRGQQVTLRCSSQSGHNTVSWYQQALGQGPQFIFQYYREEENGRGNFPPRFSGLQFPNYSSELNVNALELDDSALYLCASSLPGGLNTEAFFGQGTRLTVV.